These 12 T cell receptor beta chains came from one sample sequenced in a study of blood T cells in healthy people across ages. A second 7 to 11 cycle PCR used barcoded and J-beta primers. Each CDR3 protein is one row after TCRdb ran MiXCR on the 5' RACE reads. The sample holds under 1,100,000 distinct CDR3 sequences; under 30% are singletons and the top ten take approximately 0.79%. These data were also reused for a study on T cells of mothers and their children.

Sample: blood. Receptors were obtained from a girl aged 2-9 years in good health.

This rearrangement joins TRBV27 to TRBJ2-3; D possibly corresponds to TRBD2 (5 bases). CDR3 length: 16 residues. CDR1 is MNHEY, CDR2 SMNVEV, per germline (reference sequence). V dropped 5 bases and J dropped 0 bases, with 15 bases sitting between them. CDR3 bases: TGTGCCAGCAGTGATATCCTACGGGGTAGCACAGATACGCAGTATTTT. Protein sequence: CASSDILRGSTDTQYF.

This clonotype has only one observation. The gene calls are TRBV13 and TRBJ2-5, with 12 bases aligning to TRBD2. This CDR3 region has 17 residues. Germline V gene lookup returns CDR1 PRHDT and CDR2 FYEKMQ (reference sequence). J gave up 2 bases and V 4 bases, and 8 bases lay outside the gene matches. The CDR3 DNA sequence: TGTGCCAGCAGCTCGACCGGGACTAGCGGGTTTCAAGAGACCCAGTACTTC. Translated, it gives CASSSTGTSGFQETQYF.

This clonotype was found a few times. In DNA, the CDR3 is TGCAGTGCTAGAGATGGCGAATACTATGGCTACACCTTC. Its protein product is CSARDGEYYGYTF. This chain connects TRBV20-1 to TRBJ1-2; no clear D gene. V lost 0 bases and J lost 3, with 8 bases in between. Germline assignment: CDR1 DFQATT and CDR2 SNEGSKA (reference sequence). There are 13 residues in the CDR3.

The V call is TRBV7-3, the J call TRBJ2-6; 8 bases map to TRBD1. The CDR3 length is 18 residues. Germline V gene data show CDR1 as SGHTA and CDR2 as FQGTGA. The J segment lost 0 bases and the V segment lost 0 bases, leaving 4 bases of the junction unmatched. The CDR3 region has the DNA TGTGCCAGCAGCTTAACGGGACAGGCCTACTCTGGGGCCAACGTCCTGACTTTC. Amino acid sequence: CASSLTGQAYSGANVLTF.

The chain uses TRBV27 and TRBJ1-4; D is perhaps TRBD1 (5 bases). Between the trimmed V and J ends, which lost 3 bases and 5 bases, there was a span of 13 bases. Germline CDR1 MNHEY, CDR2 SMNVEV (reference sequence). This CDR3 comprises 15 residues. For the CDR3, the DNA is TGTGCCAGCAGTTTTGTAGGTCGGGGGAATGAAAAACTGTTTTTT. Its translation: CASSFVGRGNEKLFF.

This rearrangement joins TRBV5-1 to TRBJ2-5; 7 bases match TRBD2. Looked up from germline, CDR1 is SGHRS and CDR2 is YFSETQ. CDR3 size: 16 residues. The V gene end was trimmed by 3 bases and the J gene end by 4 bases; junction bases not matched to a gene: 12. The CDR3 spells CASSSTFGEGGETQYF. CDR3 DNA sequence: TGCGCCAGCAGCTCCACCTTTGGGGAGGGAGGAGAGACCCAGTACTTC.

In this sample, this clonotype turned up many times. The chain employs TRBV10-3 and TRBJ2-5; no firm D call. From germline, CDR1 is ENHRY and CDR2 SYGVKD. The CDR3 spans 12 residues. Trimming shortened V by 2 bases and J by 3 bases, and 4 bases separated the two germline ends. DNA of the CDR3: TGTGCCATCAGTGAGGGGGAAGAGACCCAGTACTTC. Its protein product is CAISEGEETQYF.

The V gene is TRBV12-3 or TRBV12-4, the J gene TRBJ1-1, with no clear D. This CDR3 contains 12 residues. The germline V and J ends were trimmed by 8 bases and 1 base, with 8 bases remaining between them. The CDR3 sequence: CASYSWNTEAFF. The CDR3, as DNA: TGTGCCAGCTATTCTTGGAACACTGAAGCTTTCTTT.

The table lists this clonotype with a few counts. CDR3 sequence reads: CASSQDAGQPFYGYTF. The CDR3 DNA reads as TGCGCCAGCAGCCAAGATGCGGGACAGCCTTTCTATGGCTACACCTTC. The chain uses TRBV4-3 and TRBJ1-2; 7 bases map to TRBD1. Germline V CDR1 and CDR2: LGHNA, YSLEER. The trim removed 0 bases at V and 4 bases at J, leaving 8 bases unmatched. This CDR3 has 16 residues.

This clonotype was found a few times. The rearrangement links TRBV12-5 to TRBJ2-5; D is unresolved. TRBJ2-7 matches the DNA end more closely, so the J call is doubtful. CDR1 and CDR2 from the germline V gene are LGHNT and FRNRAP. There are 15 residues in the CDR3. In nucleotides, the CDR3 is TGTGCTAGTGGTTTGGTACATGGCGGCCCCTACGAGCAGTACTTC. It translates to CASGLVHGGPYEQYF.

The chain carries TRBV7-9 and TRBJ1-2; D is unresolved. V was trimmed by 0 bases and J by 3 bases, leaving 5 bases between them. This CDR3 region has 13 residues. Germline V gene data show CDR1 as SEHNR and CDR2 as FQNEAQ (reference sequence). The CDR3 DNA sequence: TGTGCCAGCAGCTTAGCGAGTTACTATGGCTACACCTTC. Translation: CASSLASYYGYTF.

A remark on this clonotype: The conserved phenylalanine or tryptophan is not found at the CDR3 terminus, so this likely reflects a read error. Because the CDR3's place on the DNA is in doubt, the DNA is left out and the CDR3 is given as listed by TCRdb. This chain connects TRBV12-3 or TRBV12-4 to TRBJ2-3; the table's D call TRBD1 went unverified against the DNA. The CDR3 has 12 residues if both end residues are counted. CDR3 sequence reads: CASRLTEDTEYS.